Listed here are 22 T cell receptor beta chains from one sample, sequenced in a study of cytomegalovirus exposure and HLA in healthy donors. PCR primers comprised 60 Vbeta and 13 Jbeta primers. The table came from immunoSEQ multiplex PCR; TCRdb's copy has only in-frame clones and leaves some out. The repertoire includes about 59,000 clones, about 79% of them detected once, and 1.7% sits in the top ten. The source material was PBMCs. These receptors were obtained from a man between 40 and 49 years old in good health and CMV-seronegative.

In nucleotides, the CDR3 is TGTGCCAGCAGCTTAACAGGGGGCTGGGGCTACACCTTC. Its protein is CASSLTGGWGYTF. The chain carries TRBV5-8 and TRBJ1-2; 9 bases line up with TRBD1. CDR1 SGHTS and CDR2 YDEGEE come from the germline V gene. CDR3 length equals 13 residues. Trimming removed 2 bases from V and 8 bases from J; junction bases left unmatched: 4. The full variable domain, its missing parts supplied by reference TRBV5-8 and TRBJ1-2, is EAGVTQSPTHLIKTRGQQATLRCSPISGHTSVYWYQQALGLGLQFLLWYDEGEERNRGNFPPRFSGRQFPNYSSELNVNALELEDSALYLCASSLTGGWGYTFGSGTRLTVV.

The V gene is TRBV4-2, the J gene TRBJ1-2; 12 nucleotides line up with TRBD1. This CDR3 contains 17 residues. Germline V gene data show CDR1 as LGHNA and CDR2 as YNFKEQ. Trimming removed 4 bases from V and 4 bases from J; junction bases left unmatched: 10. The CDR3, as DNA: TGTGCCAGCAGCCGGGAAGGGACAGGGGGCAGTGGCTATGGCTACACCTTC. Translated: CASSREGTGGSGYGYTF.

The rearrangement links TRBV6-1 to TRBJ2-5; 8 bases match TRBD1. Germline V lookup: CDR1 MNHNS, CDR2 SASEGT. V lost 4 bases to trimming and J lost 4 bases; unmatched junction nucleotides: 8. The CDR3 has 15 amino acids. The CDR3 region is CASSAQDRGRETQYF. The CDR3 region has the DNA TGTGCCAGCAGTGCCCAAGACAGGGGTCGAGAGACCCAGTACTTC.

The chain is built from TRBV7-9 and TRBJ2-7; 9 bases map to TRBD1. J was trimmed by 1 base and V by 1 base; bases with no gene match: 2. The CDR3 totals 15 residues. Germline CDR1 reads SEHNR; CDR2 reads FQNEAQ (reference sequence). The CDR3 spells CASSLEGTGSYEQYF. Here the CDR3 DNA reads TGTGCCAGCAGCTTAGAAGGGACAGGGTCCTACGAGCAGTACTTC.

This sequence joins TRBV6-1 and TRBJ1-2; a possible D gene is TRBD1 (6 bases). Germline V CDR1 and CDR2: MNHNS, SASEGT. The CDR3 has 15 amino acids. V was shortened by 3 bases and J by 3 bases, with 14 bases between the two germline ends. Here the CDR3 reads CASSDRGGPYYGYTF. CDR3 coding DNA: TGTGCCAGCAGTGATAGAGGGGGACCTTACTATGGCTACACCTTC.

The chain couples TRBV28 to TRBJ2-3; 10 bases are a match to TRBD2. This CDR3 is built from 19 residues. Germline V CDR1 and CDR2: MDHEN, SYDVKM. Trimming at V came to 6 bases and at J to 0 bases, leaving 15 bases not matched to a gene. The CDR3 sequence: CASSDRKRGGVASTDTQYF. The CDR3 DNA follows: TGTGCCAGCAGCGACCGCAAGCGGGGGGGCGTTGCTAGCACAGATACGCAGTATTTT.

This clone was detected only once. J is TRBJ2-2 and V is TRBV7-2, with TRBD2 identical over 7 bases. This CDR3 is 17 amino acids long. With V trimmed by 3 bases and J by 0 bases, 7 bases remained unmatched. Germline V gene sequence: CDR1 SGHTA, CDR2 FQGNSA. CDR3 sequence: CASSFDYAGANTGELFF. CDR3 nucleotides: TGTGCCAGCAGCTTTGATTATGCGGGGGCGAACACCGGGGAGCTGTTTTTT.

The J gene is TRBJ1-2, the V gene TRBV2; D is perhaps TRBD1 (6 bases). The CDR3 loop spans 13 amino acids. Trimming took 7 bases from V and 6 from J, leaving 15 bases between them. Germline CDR1 reads SNHLY; CDR2 reads FYNNEI. The DNA of the CDR3 is TGTGCCAGCACTACGACAGGTTTCGATGGCTACACCTTC. This gives the protein CASTTTGFDGYTF.

Regarding this clone: The same CDR3 is also encoded by other DNA sequences in this sample. The chain employs TRBV5-1 and TRBJ2-5, with D hard to call. V lost 4 bases to trimming and J lost 1 base, with 2 bases between them. Germline V CDR1 and CDR2: SGHRS, YFSETQ. The CDR3 is made up of 11 amino acids. CDR3 sequence (DNA): TGCGCCAGCAGCCTCCAAGAGACCCAGTACTTC. It yields the protein CASSLQETQYF.

This clone has a handful of counts. The chain is built from TRBV4-1 and TRBJ1-3, with D maybe TRBD1 (5 bases). The germline gives CDR1 MGHRA, CDR2 YSYEKL. V was clipped by 4 bases and J by 9 bases, with 16 bases between them. The CDR3 has 14 residues. CDR3 region: CASSRTPGVGTIYF. CDR3 bases: TGCGCCAGCAGCCGGACTCCGGGGGTCGGCACCATATATTTT.

This rearrangement joins TRBV7-2 to TRBJ1-6; D is ambiguous. Trimming cost V 5 bases and J 9 bases, with 11 bases left between them. The CDR3 length is 13 residues. CDR1 is SGHTA, CDR2 FQGNSA, per germline. The CDR3 sequence is CASSAEAFSPLHF. CDR3 bases: TGTGCCAGCAGCGCGGAGGCGTTTTCACCCCTCCACTTT.

This clone was seen once. The junction departs from germline at one end; a sequencing error may be responsible. The rearrangement joins TRBV5-4 to TRBJ2-1; 7 nucleotides align to TRBD1. The length of the CDR3 is 11 residues. From germline, CDR1 is SGHNT and CDR2 YYREEE (reference sequence). CDR3 in amino acids: CASSSGQTRVF. The DNA of the CDR3 is TGTGCCAGCAGCTCGGGACAGACGCGGGTCTTC. Based on the CDR3 plus reference TRBV5-4 and TRBJ2-1, the full variable domain is ETGVTQSPTHLIKTRGQQVTLRCSSQSGHNTVSWYQQALGQGPQFIFQYYREEENGRGNFPPRFSGLQFPNYSSELNVNALELDDSALYLCASSSGQTRVFGPGTRLTVL.

This clone is a singleton in its sample. The chain links TRBV5-4 to TRBJ1-2; D might be TRBD1 (5 bases). The germline V gene encodes CDR1 SGHNT and CDR2 YYREEE (reference sequence). Trimming stripped 8 bases from V and 2 bases from J, with 13 bases between. The CDR3 totals 13 residues. CDR3 nucleotides: TGTGCCAGTGGATTGGGGGGGAACTATGGCTACACCTTC. This gives the protein CASGLGGNYGYTF.

The chain is built from TRBV11-2 and TRBJ1-4; D not resolved. This CDR3 spans 16 amino acids. V was trimmed by 4 bases and J by 5 bases, leaving 17 bases between them. Germline V gene lookup returns CDR1 SGHAT and CDR2 FQNNGV. The CDR3 DNA reads as TGTGCCAGCAGCTACCCGTCCGGGAAGGGCAATGAAAAACTGTTTTTT. This codes for CASSYPSGKGNEKLFF.

This clone was detected only a few times. Other DNA sequences in the same sample also yield this CDR3. The chain uses TRBV5-6 and TRBJ1-1; the D gene is possibly TRBD1 (5 bases). This CDR3 contains 14 residues. CDR1 is SGHDT and CDR2 is YYEEEE in the germline V gene. V shed 2 bases and J shed 5 bases, with 13 bases lying between them. For the CDR3, the DNA is TGTGCCAGCAGCTTTATAGGGGCGAGTACTGAAGCTTTCTTT. Residues: CASSFIGASTEAFF.

The rearrangement joins TRBV7-9 to TRBJ1-2, with 9 nucleotides matching TRBD1. This CDR3 is 16 amino acids long. J was trimmed by 3 bases and V by 6 bases; bases with no gene match: 11. Germline CDR1 and CDR2: SEHNR and FQNEAQ (reference sequence). The CDR3 loop is CASRPRRQGVDYGYTF. CDR3 in DNA: TGTGCCAGCAGACCCAGACGACAGGGGGTTGACTATGGCTACACCTTC.

The CDR3 DNA sequence: TGTGCCTGGAGTAGCGCAGAGGATTCACCCCTCCACTTT. This encodes CAWSSAEDSPLHF. This chain connects TRBV30 to TRBJ1-6, with D hard to call. V gave up 2 bases and J gave up 8 bases, with 10 bases separating them. The CDR3 is 13 residues long. The V gene's germline CDR1 is GTSNPN and CDR2 SVGIG (reference sequence). Supplemented by reference TRBV30 and TRBJ1-6, the full variable domain reads SQTIHQWPATLVQPVGSPLSLECTVEGTSNPNLYWYRQAAGRGLQLLFYSVGIGQISSEVPQNLSASRPQDRQFILSSKKLLLSDSGFYLCAWSSAEDSPLHFGNGTRLTVT.

V and J are TRBV7-6 and TRBJ2-5; 9 bases map to TRBD1. Trimming cost V 4 bases and J 1 base; bases outside gene matches: 7. CDR1 SGHVS and CDR2 FNYEAQ come from the germline V gene. This CDR3 is built from 16 residues. CDR3 DNA: TGTGCCAGCAGCTCCCGGACAGGGGCCTTCCAAGAGACCCAGTACTTC. This translates into CASSSRTGAFQETQYF.

The chain couples TRBV27 to TRBJ1-1; D ambiguous. The CDR3 runs to 14 residues. V lost 2 bases to trimming and J lost 1 base, with 8 bases between them. In germline, CDR1 is MNHEY, CDR2 SMNVEV (reference sequence). Here the CDR3 reads CASSLLQSNTEAFF. In nucleotides, the CDR3 is TGTGCCAGCAGTTTACTGCAGTCGAACACTGAAGCTTTCTTT.

The chain combines TRBV19 with TRBJ2-5, with TRBD1 identical over 9 bases. The closer fit of TRBJ2-7 to the DNA end suggests the J call may be wrong. Per the germline V gene, CDR1 is LNHDA and CDR2 is SQIVND (reference sequence). The CDR3 totals 15 residues. The CDR3 DNA reads TGTGCCAGTAGTGTAACAGGGGGCGATAGGTACGAGCAGTACTTC. Translated, it gives CASSVTGGDRYEQYF.

This chain connects TRBV4-1 to TRBJ1-2; 7 bases align to TRBD1. Germline V gene sequence: CDR1 MGHRA, CDR2 YSYEKL. V shed 4 bases, J shed 4 bases, and the junction held 9 bases outside the gene matches. The CDR3 runs 15 residues. Here the CDR3 reads CASSPMTGPIYGYTF. CDR3 nucleotides: TGCGCCAGCAGCCCTATGACAGGGCCCATCTATGGCTACACCTTC.

The chain recombines TRBV5-6 with TRBJ1-1; no firm D call. Trimming shortened V by 4 bases and J by 7 bases, and 11 bases separated the two germline ends. The CDR3 extends over 12 amino acids. CDR1 and CDR2 (germline): SGHDT, YYEEEE. Here the CDR3 DNA reads TGTGCCAGCAGCCCCCTAGGATTTGAAGCTTTCTTT. Encoded protein: CASSPLGFEAFF.